This record looks at one T cell receptor (beta chain) sequence and its context. Antigen specificity is unknown. The investigators reverse transcribed all of the isolated RNA, so they sequenced expressed TCRB transcripts. The repertoire was sequenced with immunoSEQ multiplex PCR; TCRdb's copy has only in-frame clones and lacks some. This table holds roughly 340,000 clones, 10% to 15% found once. The CDR3 loop spans 17 amino acids. Between the trimmed V and J ends, which lost 4 bases and 5 bases, there was a span of 20 bases. Germline V gene sequence: CDR1 MNHEY, CDR2 SMNVEV (reference sequence). Purity above 98% was achieved in all sorted populations. The data belong to a study of beta chain features in type 1 diabetes. Overall study results and limits: Junctions at VDJ sites from type 1 diabetes patients had fewer insertions and more deletions. PCR, the amplification step, might favor shorter templates, equally in patients and controls. Shorter TCRB CDR3s, moderately but significantly so, marked every one of the four CD4+ subsets in Type 1 diabetes patients.

Material for sequencing was naive CD4+ T cells from blood. This chain links TRBV27 with TRBJ2-2, with D perhaps matching TRBD1 (5 bases). This clonotype was sampled from a woman under 30 with type 1 diabetes. The CDR3 protein is CASSSPSRSPGTGELFF. Here the CDR3 DNA reads TGTGCCAGCAGTTCCCCCTCCAGGTCACCAGGGACCGGGGAGCTGTTTTTT.